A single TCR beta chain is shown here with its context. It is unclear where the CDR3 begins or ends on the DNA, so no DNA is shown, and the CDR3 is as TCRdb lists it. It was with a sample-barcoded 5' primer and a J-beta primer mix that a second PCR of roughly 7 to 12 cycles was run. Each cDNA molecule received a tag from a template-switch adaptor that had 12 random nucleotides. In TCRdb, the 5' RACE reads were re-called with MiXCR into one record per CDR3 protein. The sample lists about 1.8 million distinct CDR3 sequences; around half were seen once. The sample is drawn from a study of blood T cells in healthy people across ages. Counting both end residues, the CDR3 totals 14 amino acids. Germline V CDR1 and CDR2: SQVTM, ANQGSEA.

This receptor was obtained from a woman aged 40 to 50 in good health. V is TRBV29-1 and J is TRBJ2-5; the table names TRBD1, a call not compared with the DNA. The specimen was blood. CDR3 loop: CSVEVGTGTYERYF.